The 24 T cell receptor beta chains reported below all come from one sample, sequenced in a study of cytomegalovirus exposure and HLA in healthy donors. 60 Vbeta and 13 Jbeta primers were used in PCR. Only in-frame clones appear in the TCRdb table, and some are missing; sequencing was by immunoSEQ multiplex PCR. The repertoire holds under 200,000 clones, with about 80% as singletons. Sequencing input: PBMCs. The source of these receptors is a man aged 30 to 45 in good health and CMV-seronegative.

The chain combines TRBV7-9 with TRBJ2-2; 8 positions match TRBD1. Germline CDR1 SEHNR, CDR2 FQNEAQ (reference sequence). V was pared by 6 bases and J by 4 bases, with 10 bases of the junction left unmatched. The CDR3 covers 16 residues. The CDR3 DNA reads as TGTGCCAGCAGGTTGGACAGGGACGGGATCACCGGGGAGCTGTTTTTT. This codes for CASRLDRDGITGELFF.

The rearrangement joins TRBV9 to TRBJ1-1; 11 nucleotides agree with TRBD1. Per the germline V gene, CDR1 is SGDLS and CDR2 is YYNGEE. The V segment lost 0 bases and the J segment 4 bases; nucleotides outside the gene matches: 5. This CDR3 is built from 16 residues. The CDR3 coding sequence is TGTGCCAGCAGCGTAGAGGGACAGGGGGGATTCACTGAAGCTTTCTTT. Encoded protein: CASSVEGQGGFTEAFF.

The V and J genes are TRBV28 and TRBJ2-1; 10 bases are a match to TRBD2. The germline V gene encodes CDR1 MDHEN and CDR2 SYDVKM. The CDR3 extends over 16 amino acids. Trimming cost V 5 bases and J 8 bases; bases outside gene matches: 12. The CDR3 region is CASSNKREGPTDEQFF. DNA of the CDR3: TGTGCCAGCAGTAACAAGCGGGAGGGGCCTACGGATGAGCAGTTCTTC. Full variable domain (missing parts from reference TRBV28 and TRBJ2-1): DVKVTQSSRYLVKRTGEKVFLECVQDMDHENMFWYRQDPGLGLRLIYFSYDVKMKEKGDIPEGYSVSREKKERFSLILESASTNQTSMYLCASSNKREGPTDEQFFGPGTRLTVL.

The V and J genes are TRBV9 and TRBJ1-4; no firm D call. V lost 0 bases and J 3 bases, leaving 9 bases between the germline ends. The CDR3 runs 15 residues. Per germline, CDR1 SGDLS and CDR2 YYNGEE. The CDR3 nucleotides read TGTGCCAGCAGCGTAGCGACATGCCCTAATGAAAAACTGTTTTTT. It encodes CASSVATCPNEKLFF.

The CDR3 reads CAWSQSPNEKLFF. For the CDR3, the DNA is TGTGCCTGGAGCCAGTCACCAAATGAAAAACTGTTTTTT. The rearrangement links TRBV30 to TRBJ1-4; D not certain. Germline loops: CDR1 GTSNPN, CDR2 SVGIG (reference sequence). With 3 bases removed from V and 5 bases from J, the gap between germline ends came to 10 bases. The CDR3 length is 13 residues.

This clone has a handful of counts. This rearrangement joins TRBV27 to TRBJ2-1, with a weak D call TRBD1 (8 bases). V lost 4 bases and J 4 bases, leaving 17 bases between the germline ends. This CDR3 is 16 amino acids long. CDR1 is MNHEY, CDR2 SMNVEV, per germline (reference sequence). CDR3 in DNA: TGTGCCAGCAGTTGGGGGGGCAGGGGGCTATACAATGAGCAGTTCTTC. Translation gives CASSWGGRGLYNEQFF.

The rearrangement uses TRBV29-1 and TRBJ1-1, with TRBD1 as a possible D gene (6 bases). V dropped 7 bases and J dropped 4 bases, with 16 bases sitting between them. This CDR3 is built from 13 residues. The germline gives CDR1 SQVTM, CDR2 ANQGSEA. CDR3 residues: CSANRAGATEAFF. DNA of the CDR3: TGCAGCGCGAACAGGGCGGGGGCCACTGAAGCTTTCTTT. Full variable domain (remainder filled in from reference TRBV29-1 and TRBJ1-1): SAVISQKPSRDICQRGTSLTIQCQVDSQVTMMFWYRQQPGQSLTLIATANQGSEATYESGFVIDKFPISRPNLTFSTLTVSNMSPEDSSIYLCSANRAGATEAFFGQGTRLTVV.

This rearrangement joins TRBV11-2 to TRBJ2-7; D may be TRBD1 (6 bases). Germline V gene lookup returns CDR1 SGHAT and CDR2 FQNNGV. Deletions cut 1 base from V and 7 bases from J, with 26 bases between. This CDR3 has 18 residues. The CDR3 spells CASSLVRFGLELRGEQYF. The CDR3 DNA follows: TGTGCCAGCAGCTTAGTTCGCTTCGGCCTAGAACTAAGGGGGGAGCAGTACTTC.

J is TRBJ2-2 and V is TRBV27; no clear D. V lost 3 bases, J lost 3 bases, and 2 bases lay in between. The CDR3 consists of 12 residues. Germline V gives CDR1 MNHEY, CDR2 SMNVEV (reference sequence). CDR3 sequence (DNA): TGTGCCAGCAGTTTCGACACCGGGGAGCTGTTTTTT. Its translation: CASSFDTGELFF.

This clone was detected a few times. The CDR3 bases are TGTGCCAGCAGCTTGGCCCAGGTTTGGTGGAATTCACCCCTCCACTTT. It translates to CASSLAQVWWNSPLHF. The rearrangement joins TRBV5-4 to TRBJ1-6; D gene ambiguous. There are 16 residues in the CDR3. V was shortened by 0 bases and J by 7 bases, with 14 bases between the two germline ends. Germline CDR1 reads SGHNT; CDR2 reads YYREEE (reference sequence).

The chain has TRBV28 and TRBJ2-7, with a weak D call TRBD2 (7 bases). The germline V and J ends were trimmed by 9 bases and 3 bases, with 15 bases remaining between them. The CDR3 consists of 13 residues. The V gene's germline CDR1 is MDHEN and CDR2 SYDVKM. CDR3 nucleotides: TGTGCCAGTCTGGGGGGGGCTGGCTACGAGCAGTACTTC. It specifies CASLGGAGYEQYF.

The chain is built from TRBV18 and TRBJ2-2, with no clear D. V gave up 4 bases and J gave up 2 bases, with 8 bases separating them. Germline CDR1 and CDR2: KGHSH and LQKENI. There are 14 residues in the CDR3. The CDR3 coding sequence is TGTGCCAGCTCACTCGACACCAACACCGGGGAGCTGTTTTTT. Protein: CASSLDTNTGELFF.

The chain has TRBV25-1 and TRBJ2-5, with a tentative D call TRBD1 (5 bases). Germline loops: CDR1 MGHDK, CDR2 SYGVNS. The CDR3 totals 12 residues. The germline V and J ends were trimmed by 7 bases and 1 base, with 7 bases remaining between them. The CDR3 protein is CASIQGQETQYF. The CDR3 coding sequence is TGTGCCAGCATTCAGGGCCAAGAGACCCAGTACTTC. The full variable domain, its missing parts supplied by reference TRBV25-1 and TRBJ2-5, is EADIYQTPRYLVIGTGKKITLECSQTMGHDKMYWYQQDPGMELHLIHYSYGVNSTEKGDLSSESTVSRIRTEHFPLTLESARPSHTSQYLCASIQGQETQYFGPGTRLLVL.

J is TRBJ1-3 and V is TRBV19, with D unresolved. Germline lookup yields CDR1 LNHDA and CDR2 SQIVND (reference sequence). Trimming left V 10 bases short and J 0 bases short, with 16 bases between. The CDR3 consists of 15 residues. As DNA, the CDR3 is TGTGCCACCCTGGCGGGTCAGTTCTCTGGAAACACCATATATTTT. Its protein product is CATLAGQFSGNTIYF.

A few counts support this clone. The V and J genes are TRBV6-5 and TRBJ1-4; D is undetermined. Between the trimmed V and J ends, which lost 2 bases and 8 bases, there was a span of 9 bases. The CDR3 runs 13 residues. Germline CDR1 MNHEY, CDR2 SVGAGI. This CDR3 reads CASSYDPQEKLFF. The CDR3 region has the DNA TGTGCCAGCAGTTACGATCCCCAGGAAAAACTGTTTTTT.

The gene calls are TRBV5-8 and TRBJ1-5; 10 positions match TRBD1. V shed 4 bases and J 5 bases; nucleotides not matched to a gene: 6. The germline V gene encodes CDR1 SGHTS and CDR2 YDEGEE. The CDR3 runs 15 residues. CDR3 in amino acids: CASSVGDRGYQPQHF. The CDR3 nucleotides read TGTGCCAGCAGCGTGGGGGACAGGGGATATCAGCCCCAGCATTTT.

The chain has TRBV28 and TRBJ1-2, with TRBD1 matching over 7 bases. V lost 4 bases and J lost 3; bases outside the gene matches: 5. The germline gives CDR1 MDHEN, CDR2 SYDVKM. The CDR3 contains 14 residues. The chain's CDR3 is CASSSGGDDYGYTF. The CDR3, as DNA: TGTGCCAGCAGTTCAGGGGGAGATGACTATGGCTACACCTTC.

The J gene is TRBJ2-7, the V gene TRBV5-4; D remains unclear. Between the trimmed V and J ends, which lost 3 bases and 1 base, there was a span of 11 bases. The CDR3 runs to 14 residues. Germline V gene sequence: CDR1 SGHNT, CDR2 YYREEE (reference sequence). The DNA for the CDR3 is TGTGCCAGCAGCTCACCAACAGATTCCTACGAGCAGTACTTC. It translates to CASSSPTDSYEQYF.

V and J are TRBV29-1 and TRBJ1-1; D might be TRBD1 (6 bases). Trimming stripped 7 bases from V and 3 bases from J, with 12 bases between. CDR1 and CDR2 (germline): SQVTM, ANQGSEA. The CDR3 length is 12 residues. The CDR3 loop reads CSGARQDTEAFF. The CDR3 nucleotides read TGCAGCGGGGCGAGACAGGACACTGAAGCTTTCTTT.

The rearrangement joins TRBV7-2 to TRBJ2-4; TRBD2 might be the D (7 bases). CDR3 size: 16 residues. Per the germline V gene, CDR1 is SGHTA and CDR2 is FQGNSA. Trimming removed 5 bases from V and 3 bases from J, with 17 bases in between. The CDR3 loop is CASSPASGGGKNIQYF. DNA for the CDR3: TGTGCCAGCAGCCCCGCTAGCGGAGGGGGCAAAAACATTCAGTACTTC.

The rearrangement joins TRBV28 to TRBJ2-5, with 10 bases fitting TRBD1. The CDR3 has 17 amino acids. V shed 0 bases and J 5 bases; nucleotides not matched to a gene: 9. Germline V gene sequence: CDR1 MDHEN, CDR2 SYDVKM. The CDR3 protein is CASSLWGQGTVRETQYF. The CDR3 DNA is TGTGCCAGCAGTTTATGGGGACAGGGGACGGTGCGGGAGACCCAGTACTTC.

The rearrangement links TRBV7-9 to TRBJ2-5, with D uncertain. The CDR3 runs to 15 residues. Deletions cut 1 base from V and 1 base from J, with 10 bases between. From germline, CDR1 is SEHNR and CDR2 FQNEAQ (reference sequence). This CDR3 reads CASSLVRSGQETQYF. CDR3 coding DNA: TGTGCCAGCAGCTTAGTACGATCCGGCCAAGAGACCCAGTACTTC.

The J gene is TRBJ2-2, the V gene TRBV5-4; 7 bases align to TRBD2. The CDR3 runs 16 residues. Germline trimming cut 4 bases from V and 7 bases from J; bases unmatched to any gene: 13. Germline CDR1 and CDR2: SGHNT and YYREEE (reference sequence). The CDR3 loop is CASSRGLQDIGGELFF. For the CDR3, the DNA is TGTGCCAGCAGCCGGGGACTACAGGACATCGGCGGGGAGCTGTTTTTT.

Here the CDR3 DNA reads TGTGCCAGCCTGGGGCAACCGGATGAAAAACTGTTTTTT. The encoded protein is CASLGQPDEKLFF. This chain joins TRBV28 and TRBJ1-4; the D gene is possibly TRBD1 (5 bases). The germline V and J ends were trimmed by 8 bases and 6 bases, with 13 bases remaining between them. The CDR3 totals 13 residues. Germline V gene data show CDR1 as MDHEN and CDR2 as SYDVKM. Full variable domain (outside the CDR3, taken from reference TRBV28 and TRBJ1-4): DVKVTQSSRYLVKRTGEKVFLECVQDMDHENMFWYRQDPGLGLRLIYFSYDVKMKEKGDIPEGYSVSREKKERFSLILESASTNQTSMYLCASLGQPDEKLFFGSGTQLSVL.